This paragraph covers one TCR beta chain sequence. Its antigen is still unknown. This specimen belongs to a study of CD8+ T cells in alopecia areata. The study's findings and limits: During tofacitinib treatment, many expanded lesional clones remained in scalp and blood.

Sequencing used cDNA as its template, made by extracting RNA and reverse transcribing it. TCRdb's table, derived via immunoSEQ multiplex PCR, lists solely in-frame clones and lacks some. The sample records some 150,000 clones, about 86% being singletons. Treatment meaning: oral pan-JAK inhibitor, 5-10 mg twice daily. Alopecia areata patients had lesional scalp punch biopsies and peripheral blood taken from them. CDR1 is SGHRS and CDR2 is YFSETQ in the germline V gene. This CDR3 is 14 amino acids long. Trimming took 0 bases from V and 7 from J; bases not matched to a gene: 4. This chain uses TRBV5-1 with TRBJ1-5; 7 bases agree with TRBD1. This specimen was CD8+ T cells sorted from blood, taken at week 4, from a patient treated with tofacitinib. This clonotype was sampled from a human donor with alopecia areata. CDR3 amino acids: CASSLGQGEQPQHF. In DNA, the CDR3 is TGCGCCAGCAGCTTGGGACAGGGAGAGCAGCCCCAGCATTTT. The entire variable domain, with the rest obtained from reference TRBV5-1 and TRBJ1-5, is as follows: KAGVTQTPRYLIKTRGQQVTLSCSPISGHRSVSWYQQTPGQGLQFLFEYFSETQRNKGNFPGRFSGRQFSNSRSEMNVSTLELGDSALYLCASSLGQGEQPQHFGDGTRLSIL.